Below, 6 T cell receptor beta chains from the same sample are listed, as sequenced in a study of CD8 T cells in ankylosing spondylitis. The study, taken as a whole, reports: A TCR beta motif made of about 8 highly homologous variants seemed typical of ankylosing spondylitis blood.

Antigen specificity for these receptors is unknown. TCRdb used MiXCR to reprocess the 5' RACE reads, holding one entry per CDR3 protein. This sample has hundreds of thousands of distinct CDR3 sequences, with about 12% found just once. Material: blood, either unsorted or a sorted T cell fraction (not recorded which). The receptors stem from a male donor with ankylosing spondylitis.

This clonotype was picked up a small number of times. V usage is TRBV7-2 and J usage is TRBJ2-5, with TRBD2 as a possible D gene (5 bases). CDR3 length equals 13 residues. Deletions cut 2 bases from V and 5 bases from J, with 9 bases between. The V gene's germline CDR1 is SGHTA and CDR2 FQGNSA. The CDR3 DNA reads TGTGCCAGCAGCTTACAAGCGGTGGAGACCCAGTACTTC. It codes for CASSLQAVETQYF.

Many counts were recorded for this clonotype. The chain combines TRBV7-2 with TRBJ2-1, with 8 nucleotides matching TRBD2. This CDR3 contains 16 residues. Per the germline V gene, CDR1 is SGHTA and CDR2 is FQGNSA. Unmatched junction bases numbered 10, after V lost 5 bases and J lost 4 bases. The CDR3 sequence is CASSQAGTSSYNEQFF. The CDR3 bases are TGTGCCAGCAGCCAAGCCGGGACTAGTAGTTACAATGAGCAGTTCTTC.

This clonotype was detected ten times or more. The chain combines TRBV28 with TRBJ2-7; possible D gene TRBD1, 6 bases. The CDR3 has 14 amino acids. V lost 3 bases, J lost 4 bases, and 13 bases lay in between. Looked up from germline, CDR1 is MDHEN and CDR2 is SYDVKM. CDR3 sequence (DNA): TGTGCCAGCAGTTTTCTGGGACACCTTTACGAGCAGTACTTC. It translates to CASSFLGHLYEQYF.

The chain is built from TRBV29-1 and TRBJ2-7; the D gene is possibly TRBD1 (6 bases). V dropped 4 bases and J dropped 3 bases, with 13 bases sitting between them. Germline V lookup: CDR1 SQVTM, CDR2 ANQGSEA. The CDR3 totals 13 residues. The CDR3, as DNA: TGCAGCGTTGCATGGCAGGGGAACTACGAGCAGTACTTC. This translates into CSVAWQGNYEQYF.

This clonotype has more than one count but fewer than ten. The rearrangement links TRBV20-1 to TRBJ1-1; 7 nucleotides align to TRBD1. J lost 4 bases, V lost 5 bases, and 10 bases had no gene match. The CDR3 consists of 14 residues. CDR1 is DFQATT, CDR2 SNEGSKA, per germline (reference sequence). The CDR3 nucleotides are TGCAGTGCTCACCGAAACAGGGGATTCACTGAAGCTTTCTTT. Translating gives CSAHRNRGFTEAFF.

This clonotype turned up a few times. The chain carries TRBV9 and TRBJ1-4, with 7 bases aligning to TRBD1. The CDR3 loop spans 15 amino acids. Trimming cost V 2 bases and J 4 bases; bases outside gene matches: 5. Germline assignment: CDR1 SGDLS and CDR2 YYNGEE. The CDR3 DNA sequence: TGTGCCAGCAGCGTGTACGGGACAGTTAATGAAAAACTGTTTTTT. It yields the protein CASSVYGTVNEKLFF.